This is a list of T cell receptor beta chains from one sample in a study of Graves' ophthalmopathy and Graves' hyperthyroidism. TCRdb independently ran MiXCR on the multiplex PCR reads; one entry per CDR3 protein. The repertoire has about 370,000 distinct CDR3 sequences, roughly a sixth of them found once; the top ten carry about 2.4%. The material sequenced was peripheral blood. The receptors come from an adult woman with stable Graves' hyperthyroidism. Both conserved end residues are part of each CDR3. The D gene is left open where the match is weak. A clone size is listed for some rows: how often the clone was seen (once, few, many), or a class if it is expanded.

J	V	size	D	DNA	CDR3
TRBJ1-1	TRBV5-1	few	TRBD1	TGCGCCAGCAGGCGGACGACAGGGGGCTCAGCTTTCTTT	CASRRTTGGSAFF
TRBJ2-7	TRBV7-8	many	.	TGTGCCAGCAGCCCTAGACTCCCAACCTACGAGCAGTACTTC	CASSPRLPTYEQYF
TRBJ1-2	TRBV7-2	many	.	TGTGCCAGCAGCTCGGCGCACTCCCTTGGCTACACCTTC	CASSSAHSLGYTF
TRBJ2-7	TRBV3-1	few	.	TGTGCCAGCAGCCGGACGCGATCTTACGAGCAGTACTTC	CASSRTRSYEQYF
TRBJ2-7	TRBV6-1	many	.	TGTGCCAGCAGCTCAGTCCCCTACGAGCAGTACTTC	CASSSVPYEQYF
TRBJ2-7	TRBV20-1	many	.	TGCAGTGCTAGAAGTACTGCCTACGAGCAGTACTTC	CSARSTAYEQYF
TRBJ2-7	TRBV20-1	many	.	TGCAGTGCTAGAGAACGCCGCATATGGGAGCAGTACTTC	CSARERRIWEQYF
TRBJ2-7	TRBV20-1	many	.	TGCAGTGCTGTTCCCTGGGCGGTGCGGGAGCAGTACTTC	CSAVPWAVREQYF
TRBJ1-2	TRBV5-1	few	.	TGCGCCAGCAACACCCCGAACGGGATTGATGGCTACACCTTC	CASNTPNGIDGYTF
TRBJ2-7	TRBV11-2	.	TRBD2	TGTGCCAGCAGCCTGAGGTGGGGGACTAGCGGGAGTGGGCTCTACGAGCAGTACTTC	CASSLRWGTSGSGLYEQYF
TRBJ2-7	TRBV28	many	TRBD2	TGTGCCAGCAGTTTGCGTGGGCTAGCGGGAACCTACGAGCAGTACTTC	CASSLRGLAGTYEQYF
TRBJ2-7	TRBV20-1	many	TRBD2	TGCAGTGCTATGGAGCGGGGGACTAGCCGCGGCTACGAGCAGTACTTC	CSAMERGTSRGYEQYF